The 21 T cell receptor beta chains below were found in one sample sequenced in a study of blood T cell repertoires in COVID-19. Using immunoSEQ multiplex PCR, the repertoire was profiled, and TCRdb retains in-frame clones only, with some absent. The table records some 380,000 clones, roughly 90% of them present only once. Material: peripheral blood. The receptors shown here come from a man between 18 and 35 years old with active or convalescent COVID-19.

The genes are TRBV7-2 and TRBJ1-4; 8 positions match TRBD1. Germline lookup yields CDR1 SGHTA and CDR2 FQGNSA. V gave up 5 bases and J gave up 7 bases; unmatched junction bases: 12. The CDR3 runs to 16 residues. The CDR3 DNA is TGTGCCAGCAGCCCATCCTACGACAGGGGAAGTGAAAAACTGTTTTTT. Protein product: CASSPSYDRGSEKLFF.

The rearrangement joins TRBV6-5 to TRBJ2-1; D might be TRBD1 (6 bases). The CDR3 runs 15 residues. Germline CDR1 reads MNHEY; CDR2 reads SVGAGI. The V and J ends lost 5 bases and 8 bases respectively, with 19 bases between them. CDR3 nucleotide sequence: TGTGCCAGCAGTACTCAGGGGTCCCGAGGCGATGAGCAGTTCTTC. Protein product: CASSTQGSRGDEQFF.

The V gene is TRBV5-1, the J gene TRBJ2-1, with 7 positions matching TRBD1. CDR3 length: 13 residues. V lost 7 bases and J lost 2; bases outside the gene matches: 3. Germline CDR1 is SGHRS and CDR2 is YFSETQ. CDR3 in DNA: TGCGCCAGCGGCAGGGGGACCTACAATGAGCAGTTCTTC. It encodes CASGRGTYNEQFF.

This clone was counted once. The gene calls are TRBV18 and TRBJ2-7; TRBD1 agrees at 7 bases. From germline, CDR1 is KGHSH and CDR2 LQKENI. J was trimmed by 3 bases and V by 4 bases; bases with no gene match: 9. The CDR3 sequence is 15 residues long. The CDR3 protein is CASSQEQGSYYEQYF. Here the CDR3 DNA reads TGTGCCAGCTCACAAGAACAGGGGTCCTACTACGAGCAGTACTTC. Based on the CDR3 plus reference TRBV18 and TRBJ2-7, the full variable domain is NAGVMQNPRHLVRRRGQEARLRCSPMKGHSHVYWYRQLPEEGLKFMVYLQKENIIDESGMPKERFSAEFPKEGPSILRIQQVVRGDSAAYFCASSQEQGSYYEQYFGPGTRLTVT.

This clone was seen once. The chain has TRBV2 and TRBJ2-7; possibly TRBD2 for D (5 bases). The ends were cut back, 2 bases at V and 0 bases at J, with 11 bases in the middle. Germline assignment: CDR1 SNHLY and CDR2 FYNNEI. This CDR3 is built from 15 residues. CDR3 sequence: CASSEKRLSSYEQYF. In DNA form, the CDR3 reads TGTGCCAGCAGTGAAAAGCGGTTGAGCTCCTACGAGCAGTACTTC.

This clone appeared a few times. The CDR3, as DNA: TGTGCCACCAGCAGGATCCAGGGGGTGAGTCAGCCCCAGCATTTT. It codes for CATSRIQGVSQPQHF. This sequence joins TRBV15 and TRBJ1-5; TRBD1 aligns across 7 bases. V was clipped by 3 bases and J by 6 bases; unmatched bases: 8. The CDR3 totals 15 residues. Per the germline V gene, CDR1 is LNHNV and CDR2 is YYDKDF (reference sequence).

This clone was seen a single time. Written as DNA, the CDR3 is TGTGCCAGCAGTTTATTTTCCGTAAACACCATATATTTT. This sequence encodes CASSLFSVNTIYF. The V call is TRBV28, the J call TRBJ1-3; no clear D gene. The CDR3 extends over 13 amino acids. V lost 1 base to trimming and J lost 6 bases, with 7 bases between them. Germline assignment: CDR1 MDHEN and CDR2 SYDVKM.

The chain has TRBV7-2 and TRBJ2-7; D is possibly TRBD2 (6 bases). This CDR3 comprises 12 residues. The germline CDR1 and CDR2 sequences are SGHTA and FQGNSA. V was pared by 5 bases and J by 4 bases, with 9 bases between. The CDR3: CASSPSGYEQYF. The CDR3 nucleotides read TGTGCCAGCAGCCCCAGCGGGTACGAGCAGTACTTC.

The chain has TRBV9 and TRBJ1-6, with D uncertain. Trimming took 3 bases from V and 10 from J, leaving 23 bases between them. This CDR3 contains 17 residues. The germline CDR1 and CDR2 sequences are SGDLS and YYNGEE. As DNA, the CDR3 is TGTGCCAGCAGCGCCCATGTCGGGGAACGAACTGGCTCACCCCTCCACTTT. This sequence encodes CASSAHVGERTGSPLHF. Full variable domain (remainder filled in from reference TRBV9 and TRBJ1-6): DSGVTQTPKHLITATGQRVTLRCSPRSGDLSVYWYQQSLDQGLQFLIQYYNGEERAKGNILERFSAQQFPDLHSELNLSSLELGDSALYFCASSAHVGERTGSPLHFGNGTRLTVT.

This rearrangement joins TRBV7-2 to TRBJ2-5, with 7 bases that match TRBD2. CDR1 and CDR2 (germline): SGHTA, FQGNSA. Losses at the gene ends were 1 base for V and 3 bases for J; bases not matched to a gene: 8. The CDR3 length is 16 residues. The CDR3 DNA sequence: TGTGCCAGCAGCTTAGATGGCAGAGCGGGAAAAGAGACCCAGTACTTC. Residues: CASSLDGRAGKETQYF. Complete variable domain (other parts from reference TRBV7-2 and TRBJ2-5): GAGVSQSPSNKVTEKGKDVELRCDPISGHTALYWYRQSLGQGLEFLIYFQGNSAPDKSGLPSDRFSAERTGGSVSTLTIQRTQQEDSAVYLCASSLDGRAGKETQYFGPGTRLLVL.

V is TRBV7-9 and J is TRBJ2-7; 11 bases align to TRBD2. The CDR3 consists of 16 residues. The germline gives CDR1 SEHNR, CDR2 FQNEAQ (reference sequence). V shed 5 bases and J 1 base; nucleotides not matched to a gene: 7. The CDR3 sequence is CASSDRLAGQSYEQYF. The CDR3 coding sequence is TGTGCCAGCAGCGACCGACTAGCGGGACAGTCCTACGAGCAGTACTTC.

The chain links TRBV14 to TRBJ2-3, with 7 nucleotides matching TRBD2. The CDR3 extends over 15 amino acids. Germline V CDR1 and CDR2: SGHDN, FVKESK. The V and J ends lost 3 bases and 0 bases, in that order; junction bases with no gene match: 3. The chain's CDR3 is CASSQNSGSTDTQYF. The CDR3 nucleotides read TGTGCCAGCAGCCAGAATAGCGGGAGCACAGATACGCAGTATTTT.

J is TRBJ2-5 and V is TRBV4-1; 9 bases fit TRBD2. Germline V gene sequence: CDR1 MGHRA, CDR2 YSYEKL. This CDR3 is built from 16 residues. V shed 0 bases, J shed 7 bases, and the junction held 9 bases outside the gene matches. CDR3 sequence (DNA): TGCGCCAGCAGCCAAGATCCCCTAGCGGGGAGGGGGACCCAGTACTTC. Protein product: CASSQDPLAGRGTQYF.

CDR3: CASSEPGRYEQYF. The CDR3 DNA sequence: TGTGCCAGCAGTGAACCAGGGCGCTACGAGCAGTACTTC. This chain joins TRBV2 and TRBJ2-7, with a weak D call TRBD1 (5 bases). The CDR3 spans 13 residues. The V end lost 2 bases, the J end lost 3 bases, and 8 bases lay between the germline ends. Germline V CDR1 and CDR2: SNHLY, FYNNEI.

V gene TRBV18 combines with J gene TRBJ1-4, with 8 bases lining up with TRBD1. V shed 2 bases and J 3 bases; nucleotides not matched to a gene: 5. Germline V gene sequence: CDR1 KGHSH, CDR2 LQKENI. The CDR3 spans 16 residues. CDR3 coding DNA: TGTGCCAGCTCACCATTGACAGGGGTTCCTAATGAAAAACTGTTTTTT. The encoded protein is CASSPLTGVPNEKLFF.

The CDR3 DNA follows: TGTGCCAGCAGTTACTTGGGCAGTGGTGGAAACACCATATATTTT. Protein: CASSYLGSGGNTIYF. This rearrangement joins TRBV6-5 to TRBJ1-3; the D is unclear. Trimming stripped 1 base from V and 3 bases from J, with 10 bases between. CDR3 length equals 15 residues. CDR1 is MNHEY, CDR2 SVGAGI, per germline.

The chain combines TRBV7-2 with TRBJ1-2; 8 bases match TRBD1. Germline V gene sequence: CDR1 SGHTA, CDR2 FQGNSA. V lost 5 bases, J lost 6 bases, and 8 bases stayed unmatched. The length of the CDR3 is 14 residues. This CDR3 reads CASSPGSGGNGYTF. In nucleotides, the CDR3 is TGTGCCAGCAGCCCAGGGTCAGGGGGCAATGGCTACACCTTC. The full variable domain, its missing parts supplied by reference TRBV7-2 and TRBJ1-2, is GAGVSQSPSNKVTEKGKDVELRCDPISGHTALYWYRQSLGQGLEFLIYFQGNSAPDKSGLPSDRFSAERTGGSVSTLTIQRTQQEDSAVYLCASSPGSGGNGYTFGSGTRLTVV.

The J gene is TRBJ2-3, the V gene TRBV6-1; D not certain. Germline V CDR1 and CDR2: MNHNS, SASEGT. V lost 3 bases, J lost 1 base, and 11 bases lay in between. This CDR3 spans 15 amino acids. CDR3 in amino acids: CASSDKTPGTDTQYF. CDR3 bases: TGTGCCAGCAGTGATAAGACTCCTGGCACAGATACGCAGTATTTT.

The rearrangement links TRBV27 to TRBJ1-5; D is perhaps TRBD1 (5 bases). V lost 8 bases and J 2 bases, leaving 13 bases between the germline ends. CDR3 length: 14 residues. Germline V gene sequence: CDR1 MNHEY, CDR2 SMNVEV (reference sequence). The CDR3: CASGYGGGNQPQHF. For the CDR3, the DNA is TGTGCCAGCGGTTACGGAGGGGGCAATCAGCCCCAGCATTTT.

The CDR3 DNA sequence: TGCGCCAGCAGCCAACCGGGACAGGGAGTCTACGAGCAGTACTTC. Its translation is CASSQPGQGVYEQYF. The V call is TRBV4-3, the J call TRBJ2-7; TRBD1 agrees at 9 bases. Germline-derived CDR1 and CDR2 are LGHNA and YSLEER. V gave up 2 bases and J gave up 3 bases; unmatched junction bases: 5. The CDR3 loop spans 15 amino acids.

V and J are TRBV19 and TRBJ2-1, with 10 bases that match TRBD1. This CDR3 region has 13 residues. Germline V lookup: CDR1 LNHDA, CDR2 SQIVND (reference sequence). J lost 7 bases, V lost 7 bases, and 4 bases had no gene match. CDR3 sequence: CASIRQGANEQFF. CDR3 nucleotides: TGTGCCAGTATCCGACAGGGGGCGAATGAGCAGTTCTTC. The full variable domain, rest sourced from reference TRBV19 and TRBJ2-1, is DGGITQSPKYLFRKEGQNVTLSCEQNLNHDAMYWYRQDPGQGLRLIYYSQIVNDFQKGDIAEGYSVSREKKESFPLTVTSAQKNPTAFYLCASIRQGANEQFFGPGTRLTVL.